This record concerns one T cell receptor beta chain sequence. The antigen is not known. The CDR3 contains 16 residues. The germline V gene has CDR1 MDHEN and CDR2 SYDVKM. Trimming cost V 6 bases and J 4 bases, with 21 bases left between them. These data belong to a study of T cell clones after liver transplantation. Study information: Pre-transplant mixed lymphocyte reactions yielded third-party-reactive TCRbeta sequences as comparators for graft-donor-reactive sequences. Broader study findings: Graft donor-reactive T cells may have migrated into the graft rather than being deleted. Low donor cell numbers restricted donor-reactive repertoire measurement in two subjects. Conclusions were preliminary, with small, heterogeneous patient groups.

Profiled with immunoSEQ multiplex PCR; TCRdb holds only in-frame clones, not every one. This repertoire shows tens of thousands of clones, about two thirds found once; its top ten account for 2.8%. This clonotype was sampled from a human patient who received a liver transplant. Some T cells here may be from the graft donor. The chain employs TRBV28 and TRBJ1-2, with D maybe TRBD1 (6 bases). This specimen consisted of CD4+ T cells from blood, obtained at the approximately 16-month timepoint. The CDR3, as DNA: TGTGCCAGCAGCCCGCCAACTGGGGGGGCTCTCTATGGCTACACCTTC. Translation gives CASSPPTGGALYGYTF.